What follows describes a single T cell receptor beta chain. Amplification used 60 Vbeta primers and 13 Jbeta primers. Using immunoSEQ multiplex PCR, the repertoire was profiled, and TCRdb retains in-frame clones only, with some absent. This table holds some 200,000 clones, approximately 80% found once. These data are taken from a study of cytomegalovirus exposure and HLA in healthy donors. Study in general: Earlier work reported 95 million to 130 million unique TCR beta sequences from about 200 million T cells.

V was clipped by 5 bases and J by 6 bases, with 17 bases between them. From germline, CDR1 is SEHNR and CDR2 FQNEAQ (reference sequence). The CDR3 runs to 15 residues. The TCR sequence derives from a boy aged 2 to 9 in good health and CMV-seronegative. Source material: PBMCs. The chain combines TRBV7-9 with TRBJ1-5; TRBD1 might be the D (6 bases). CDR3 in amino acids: CASSRNDRRGQPQHF. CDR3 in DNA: TGTGCCAGCAGCCGCAACGACAGGCGTGGTCAGCCCCAGCATTTT. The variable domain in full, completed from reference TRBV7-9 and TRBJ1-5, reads DTGVSQNPRHKITKRGQNVTFRCDPISEHNRLYWYRQTLGQGPEFLTYFQNEAQLEKSRLLSDRFSAERPKGSFSTLEIQRTEQGDSAMYLCASSRNDRRGQPQHFGDGTRLSIL.